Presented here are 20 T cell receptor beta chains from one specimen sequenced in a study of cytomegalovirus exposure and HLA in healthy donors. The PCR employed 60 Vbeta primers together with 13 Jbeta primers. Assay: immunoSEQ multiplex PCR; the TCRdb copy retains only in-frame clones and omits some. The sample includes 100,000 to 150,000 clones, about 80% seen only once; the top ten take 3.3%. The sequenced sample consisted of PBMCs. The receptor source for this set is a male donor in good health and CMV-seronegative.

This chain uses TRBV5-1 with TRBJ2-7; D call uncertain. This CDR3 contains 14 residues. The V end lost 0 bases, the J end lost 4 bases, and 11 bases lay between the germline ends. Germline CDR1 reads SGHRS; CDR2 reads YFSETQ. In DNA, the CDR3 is TGCGCCAGCAGCTTGGCCGAGTTTCGATACGAGCAGTACTTC. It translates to CASSLAEFRYEQYF.

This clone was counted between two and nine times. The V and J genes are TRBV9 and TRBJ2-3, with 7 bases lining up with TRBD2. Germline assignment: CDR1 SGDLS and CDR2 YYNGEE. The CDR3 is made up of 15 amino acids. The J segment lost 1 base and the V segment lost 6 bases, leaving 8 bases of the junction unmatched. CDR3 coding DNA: TGTGCCAGCACCCCCAGCGGGGCGGGCACAGATACGCAGTATTTT. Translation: CASTPSGAGTDTQYF.

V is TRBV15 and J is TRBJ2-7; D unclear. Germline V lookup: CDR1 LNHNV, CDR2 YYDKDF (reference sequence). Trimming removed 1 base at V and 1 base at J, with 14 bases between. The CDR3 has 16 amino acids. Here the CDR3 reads CATSRGPDGVSYEQYF. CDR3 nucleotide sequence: TGTGCCACCAGCAGAGGTCCAGACGGAGTTTCCTACGAGCAGTACTTC. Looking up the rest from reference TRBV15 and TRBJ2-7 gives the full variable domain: DAMVIQNPRYQVTQFGKPVTLSCSQTLNHNVMYWYQQKSSQAPKLLFHYYDKDFNNEADTPDNFQSRRPNTSFCFLDIRSPGLGDTAMYLCATSRGPDGVSYEQYFGPGTRLTVT.

The CDR3 region has the DNA TGTGCCAGCAGGGATTTCGGGATTTACGAGCAGTACTTC. It codes for CASRDFGIYEQYF. This chain connects TRBV2 to TRBJ2-7, with D possibly TRBD2 on 5 matching bases. CDR1 and CDR2 from the germline V gene are SNHLY and FYNNEI. The CDR3 runs to 13 residues. V shed 6 bases and J shed 4 bases, with 13 bases lying between them.

The CDR3 coding sequence is TGTGCAAGTCGCTTCACTAAAGTGCCGCTAGCGGAGACCCGAGATACGCAGTATTTT. It specifies CASRFTKVPLAETRDTQYF. V usage is TRBV12-2 and J usage is TRBJ2-3; TRBD2, the D gene given by the table, was not confirmed from the DNA. TRBV12-2 is a pseudogene segment. CDR3 length equals 19 residues.

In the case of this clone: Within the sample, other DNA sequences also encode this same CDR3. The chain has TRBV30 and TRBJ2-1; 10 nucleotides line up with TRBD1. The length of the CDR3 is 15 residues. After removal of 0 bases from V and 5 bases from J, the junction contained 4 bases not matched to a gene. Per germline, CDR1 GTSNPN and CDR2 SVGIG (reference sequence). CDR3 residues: CAWSVPGQGHNEQFF. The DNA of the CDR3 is TGTGCCTGGAGTGTACCGGGACAGGGGCACAATGAGCAGTTCTTC.

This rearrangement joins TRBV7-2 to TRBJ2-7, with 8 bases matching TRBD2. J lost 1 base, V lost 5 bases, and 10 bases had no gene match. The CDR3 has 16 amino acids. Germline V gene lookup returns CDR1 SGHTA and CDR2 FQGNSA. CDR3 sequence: CASSAATSGTSYEQYF. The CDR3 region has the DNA TGTGCCAGCAGCGCCGCCACTAGCGGAACATCCTACGAGCAGTACTTC.

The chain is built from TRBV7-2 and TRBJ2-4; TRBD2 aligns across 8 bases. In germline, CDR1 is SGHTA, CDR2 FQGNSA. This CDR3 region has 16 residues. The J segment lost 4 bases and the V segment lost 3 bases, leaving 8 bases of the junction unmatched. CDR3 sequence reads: CASSLNLGLEKNIQYF. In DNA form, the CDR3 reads TGTGCCAGCAGCTTGAATCTGGGACTAGAGAAAAACATTCAGTACTTC.

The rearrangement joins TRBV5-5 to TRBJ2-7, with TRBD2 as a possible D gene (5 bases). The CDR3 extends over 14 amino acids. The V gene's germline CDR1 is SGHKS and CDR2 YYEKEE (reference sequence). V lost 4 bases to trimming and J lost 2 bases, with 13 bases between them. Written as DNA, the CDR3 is TGTGCCAGCAGCCCGTGGACTCCGACCTACGAGCAGTACTTC. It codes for CASSPWTPTYEQYF.

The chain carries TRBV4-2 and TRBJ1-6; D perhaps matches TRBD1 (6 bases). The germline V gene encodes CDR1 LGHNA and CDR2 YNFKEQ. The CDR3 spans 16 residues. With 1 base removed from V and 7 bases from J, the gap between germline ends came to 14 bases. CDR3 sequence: CASSQAHREKNSPLHF. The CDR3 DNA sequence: TGTGCCAGCAGCCAAGCCCACAGGGAGAAAAATTCACCCCTCCACTTT.

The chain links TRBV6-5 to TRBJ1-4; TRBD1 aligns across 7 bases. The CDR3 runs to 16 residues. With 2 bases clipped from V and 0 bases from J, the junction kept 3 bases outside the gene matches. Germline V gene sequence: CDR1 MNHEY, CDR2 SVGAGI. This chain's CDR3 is CASSYDREATNEKLFF. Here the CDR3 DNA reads TGTGCCAGCAGTTACGACAGGGAGGCAACTAATGAAAAACTGTTTTTT.

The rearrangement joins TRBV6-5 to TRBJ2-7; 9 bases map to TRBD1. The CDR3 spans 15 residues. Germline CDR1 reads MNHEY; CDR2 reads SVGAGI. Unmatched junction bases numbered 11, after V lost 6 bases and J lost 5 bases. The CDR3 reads CASSSDRGWSDEQYF. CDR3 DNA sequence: TGTGCCAGCAGCTCTGACAGGGGGTGGTCGGACGAGCAGTACTTC.

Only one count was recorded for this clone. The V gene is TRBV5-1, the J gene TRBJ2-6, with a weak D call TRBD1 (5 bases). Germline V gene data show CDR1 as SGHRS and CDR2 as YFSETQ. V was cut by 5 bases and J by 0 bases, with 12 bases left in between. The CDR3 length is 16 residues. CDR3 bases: TGCGCCAGCAGGGTGGACATTAGCTCTGGGGCCAACGTCCTGACTTTC. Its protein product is CASRVDISSGANVLTF. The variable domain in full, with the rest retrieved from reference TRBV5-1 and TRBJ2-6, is KAGVTQTPRYLIKTRGQQVTLSCSPISGHRSVSWYQQTPGQGLQFLFEYFSETQRNKGNFPGRFSGRQFSNSRSEMNVSTLELGDSALYLCASRVDISSGANVLTFGAGSRLTVL.

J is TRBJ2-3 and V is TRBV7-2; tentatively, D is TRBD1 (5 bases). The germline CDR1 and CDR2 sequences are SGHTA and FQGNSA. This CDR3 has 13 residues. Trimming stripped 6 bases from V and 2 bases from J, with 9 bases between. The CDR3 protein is CASRLTDTDTQYF. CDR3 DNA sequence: TGTGCCAGCAGATTGACAGACACAGATACGCAGTATTTT. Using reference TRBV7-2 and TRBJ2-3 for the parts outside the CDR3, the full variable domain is GAGVSQSPSNKVTEKGKDVELRCDPISGHTALYWYRQSLGQGLEFLIYFQGNSAPDKSGLPSDRFSAERTGGSVSTLTIQRTQQEDSAVYLCASRLTDTDTQYFGPGTRLTVL.

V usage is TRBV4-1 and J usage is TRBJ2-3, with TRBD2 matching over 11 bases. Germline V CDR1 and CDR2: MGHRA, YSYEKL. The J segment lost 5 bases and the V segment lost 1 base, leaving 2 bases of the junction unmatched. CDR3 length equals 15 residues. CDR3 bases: TGCGCCAGCAGCCAAGCACTAGCGGGGGAAGATACGCAGTATTTT. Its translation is CASSQALAGEDTQYF.

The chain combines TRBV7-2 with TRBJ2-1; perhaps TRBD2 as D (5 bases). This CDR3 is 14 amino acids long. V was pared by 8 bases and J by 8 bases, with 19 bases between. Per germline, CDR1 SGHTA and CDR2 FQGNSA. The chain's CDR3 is CASSPGGSPHEQFF. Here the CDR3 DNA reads TGTGCCAGCTCCCCCGGAGGTAGCCCCCATGAGCAGTTCTTC.

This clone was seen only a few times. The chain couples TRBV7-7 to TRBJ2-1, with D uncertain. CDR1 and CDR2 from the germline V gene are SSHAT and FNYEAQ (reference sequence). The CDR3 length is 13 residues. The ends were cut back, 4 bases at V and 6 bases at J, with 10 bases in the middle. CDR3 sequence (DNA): TGTGCCAGCAGCTCCCAGGTGGCCAATGAGCAGTTCTTC. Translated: CASSSQVANEQFF. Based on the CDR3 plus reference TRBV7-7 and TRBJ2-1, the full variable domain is GAGVSQSPRYKVTKRGQDVTLRCDPISSHATLYWYQQALGQGPEFLTYFNYEAQPDKSGLPSDRFSAERPEGSISTLTIQRTEQRDSAMYRCASSSQVANEQFFGPGTRLTVL.

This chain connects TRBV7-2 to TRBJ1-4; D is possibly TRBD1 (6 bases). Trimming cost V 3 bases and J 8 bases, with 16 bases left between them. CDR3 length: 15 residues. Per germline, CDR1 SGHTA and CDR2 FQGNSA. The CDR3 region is CASSFIGTQPEKLFF. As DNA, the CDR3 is TGTGCCAGCAGCTTTATCGGGACACAACCCGAAAAACTGTTTTTT.

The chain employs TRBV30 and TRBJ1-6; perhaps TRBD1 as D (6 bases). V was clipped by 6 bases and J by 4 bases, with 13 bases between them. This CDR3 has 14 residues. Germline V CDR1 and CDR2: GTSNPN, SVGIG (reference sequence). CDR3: CACDQGQYNSPLHF. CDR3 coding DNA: TGTGCCTGTGATCAGGGACAATATAATTCACCCCTCCACTTT.

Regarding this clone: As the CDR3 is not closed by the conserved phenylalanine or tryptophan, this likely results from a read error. CDR3 bases: TGTGCCAGTAGTACGGACTCCTCTGGGGAGCAGTACCTC. Its protein is CASSTDSSGEQYL. The rearrangement uses TRBV19 and TRBJ2-7; weak D call: TRBD2 (5 bases). CDR1 LNHDA and CDR2 SQIVND come from the germline V gene (reference sequence). This CDR3 has 13 residues. Trimming removed 4 bases from V and 7 bases from J, with 14 bases in between.